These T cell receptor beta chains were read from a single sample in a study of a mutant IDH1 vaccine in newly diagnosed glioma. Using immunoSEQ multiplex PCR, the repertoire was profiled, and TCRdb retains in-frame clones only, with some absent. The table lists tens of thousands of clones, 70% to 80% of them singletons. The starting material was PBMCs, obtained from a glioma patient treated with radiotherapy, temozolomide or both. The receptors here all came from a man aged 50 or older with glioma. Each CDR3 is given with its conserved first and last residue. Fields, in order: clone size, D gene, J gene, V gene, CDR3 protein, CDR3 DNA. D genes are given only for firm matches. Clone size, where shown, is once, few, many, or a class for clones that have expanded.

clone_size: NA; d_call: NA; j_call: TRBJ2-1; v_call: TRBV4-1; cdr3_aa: CASAEERANSYNEQFF; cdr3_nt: TGCGCCAGCGCTGAGGAGCGGGCCAACTCCTACAATGAGCAGTTCTTC
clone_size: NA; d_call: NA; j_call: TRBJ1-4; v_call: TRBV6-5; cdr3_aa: CASSSTGNEKLFF; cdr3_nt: TGTGCCAGCAGTTCAACAGGGAATGAAAAACTGTTTTTT
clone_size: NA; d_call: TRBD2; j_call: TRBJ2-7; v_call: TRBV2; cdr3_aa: CASTQGPSGEYF; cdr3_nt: TGTGCCAGCACCCAGGGCCCGAGCGGGGAGTACTTC
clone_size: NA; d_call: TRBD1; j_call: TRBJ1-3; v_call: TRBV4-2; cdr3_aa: CASSQDSGGFMAGNTIYF; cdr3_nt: TGTGCCAGCAGCCAAGATTCAGGGGGCTTTATGGCTGGAAACACCATATATTTT
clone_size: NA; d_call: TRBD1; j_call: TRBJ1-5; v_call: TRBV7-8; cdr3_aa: CASSLGGDRVNQPQHF; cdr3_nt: TGTGCCAGCAGCTTAGGGGGGGACAGAGTAAATCAGCCCCAGCATTTT
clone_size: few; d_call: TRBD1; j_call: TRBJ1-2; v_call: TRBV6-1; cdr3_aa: CASSETGDYGYTF; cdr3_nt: TGTGCCAGCAGTGAGACAGGGGACTATGGCTACACCTTC
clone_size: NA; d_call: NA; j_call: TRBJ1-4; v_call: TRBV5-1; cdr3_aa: CASSLSGATNEKLFF; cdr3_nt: TGCGCCAGCAGCTTGTCCGGTGCAACTAATGAAAAACTGTTTTTT
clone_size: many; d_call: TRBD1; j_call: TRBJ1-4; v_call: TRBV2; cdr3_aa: CASSRDRSDEKLFF; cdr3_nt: TGTGCCAGCAGTCGGGACAGATCGGATGAAAAACTGTTTTTT
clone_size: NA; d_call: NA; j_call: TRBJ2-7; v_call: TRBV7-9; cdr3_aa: CASSLAGPGLGSYEQYF; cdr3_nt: TGTGCCAGCAGCTTAGCGGGGCCGGGACTTGGCTCCTACGAGCAGTACTTC
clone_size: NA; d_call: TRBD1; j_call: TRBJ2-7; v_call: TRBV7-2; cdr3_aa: CASSFEPGQGPRARF; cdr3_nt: TGTGCCAGCAGCTTCGAACCGGGACAGGGGCCCCGGGCACGCTTC
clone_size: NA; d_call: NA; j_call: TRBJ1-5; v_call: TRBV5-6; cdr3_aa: CASSSGNPNEKYQPQHF; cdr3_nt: TGTGCCAGCAGCTCCGGGAACCCAAACGAGAAGTATCAGCCCCAGCATTTT
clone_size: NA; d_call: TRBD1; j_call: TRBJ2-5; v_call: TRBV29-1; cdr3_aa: CSEAGGEGGGETQYF; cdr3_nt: TGCAGCGAAGCAGGGGGCGAGGGTGGTGGAGAGACCCAGTACTTC
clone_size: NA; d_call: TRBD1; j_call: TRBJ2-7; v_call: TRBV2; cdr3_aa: CASNLRDSIYEQYF; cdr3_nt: TGTGCCAGCAACCTAAGGGACAGCATCTACGAGCAGTACTTC
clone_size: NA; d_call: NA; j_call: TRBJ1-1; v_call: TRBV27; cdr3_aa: CASSFNRANTEAFF; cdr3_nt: TGTGCCAGCAGTTTTAACAGGGCCAACACTGAAGCTTTCTTT
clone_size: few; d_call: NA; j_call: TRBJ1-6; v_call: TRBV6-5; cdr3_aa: CASSPGRAGSPLHF; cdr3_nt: TGTGCCAGCAGTCCCGGCAGGGCTGGTTCACCCCTCCACTTT
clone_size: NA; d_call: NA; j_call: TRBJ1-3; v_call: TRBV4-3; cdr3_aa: CASSQDHPAGNTIYF; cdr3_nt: TGCGCCAGCAGCCAAGATCATCCAGCTGGAAACACCATATATTTT
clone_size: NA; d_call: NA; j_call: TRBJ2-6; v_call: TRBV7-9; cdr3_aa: CASSFGGANVLTF; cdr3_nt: TGTGCCAGCAGCTTCGGTGGGGCCAACGTCCTGACTTTC
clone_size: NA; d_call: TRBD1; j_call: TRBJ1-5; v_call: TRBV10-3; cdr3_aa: CAISDHRGRAQPQHF; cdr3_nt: TGTGCCATCAGTGACCACAGGGGGCGAGCTCAGCCCCAGCATTTT
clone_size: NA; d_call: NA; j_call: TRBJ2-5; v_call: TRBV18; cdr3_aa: CASSPSGTETQYF; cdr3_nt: TGTGCCAGCTCACCGTCCGGGACGGAGACCCAGTACTTC
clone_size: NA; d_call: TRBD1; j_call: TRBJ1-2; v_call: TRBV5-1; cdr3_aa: CASSLGTGDYGYTF; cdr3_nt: TGCGCCAGCAGCTTGGGAACAGGGGACTATGGCTACACCTTC
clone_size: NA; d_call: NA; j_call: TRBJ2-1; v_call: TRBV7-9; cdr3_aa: CASSSDAYNEQFF; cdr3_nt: TGTGCCAGCAGCTCGGACGCATACAATGAGCAGTTCTTC
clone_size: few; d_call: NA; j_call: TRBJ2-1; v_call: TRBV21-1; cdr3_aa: CASSKGEGVLTSYNEQFF; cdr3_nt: TGTGCCAGCAGCAAAGGGGAGGGGGTGCTCACCTCCTACAATGAGCAGTTCTTC
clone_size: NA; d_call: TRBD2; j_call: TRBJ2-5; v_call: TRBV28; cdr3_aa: CASSWTSGGRQETQYF; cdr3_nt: TGTGCCAGCAGTTGGACTAGCGGGGGCCGCCAAGAGACCCAGTACTTC
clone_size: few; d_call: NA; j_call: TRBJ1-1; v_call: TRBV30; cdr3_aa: CAWDPGRPHRTEAFF; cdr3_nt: TGTGCCTGGGACCCCGGGAGGCCACATAGGACTGAAGCTTTCTTT
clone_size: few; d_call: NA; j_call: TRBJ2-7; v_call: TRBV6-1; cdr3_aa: CASRQAGYSDEQYF; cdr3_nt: TGTGCCAGCCGCCAGGCGGGGTATAGCGACGAGCAGTACTTC
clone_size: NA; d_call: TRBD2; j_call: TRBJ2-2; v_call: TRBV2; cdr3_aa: CASKAGASGTGELFF; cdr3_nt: TGTGCCAGCAAAGCCGGGGCTAGCGGAACCGGGGAGCTGTTTTTT
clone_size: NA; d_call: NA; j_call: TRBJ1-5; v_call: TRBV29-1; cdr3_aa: CSVEGDGPGGNQPQHF; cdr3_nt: TGCAGCGTTGAAGGGGACGGTCCGGGGGGCAATCAGCCCCAGCATTTT
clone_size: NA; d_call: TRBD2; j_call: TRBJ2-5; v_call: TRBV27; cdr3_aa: CASSPGTSGETQYF; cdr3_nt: TGTGCCAGCAGTCCGGGGACTAGTGGGGAGACCCAGTACTTC
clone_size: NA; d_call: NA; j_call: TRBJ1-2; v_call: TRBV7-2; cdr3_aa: CASSARGAGYGYTF; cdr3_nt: TGTGCCAGCAGCGCGCGGGGGGCGGGCTATGGCTACACCTTC
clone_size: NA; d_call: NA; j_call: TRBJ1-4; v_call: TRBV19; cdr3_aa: CASSTDRSPNEKLFF; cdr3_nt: TGTGCCAGTAGTACCGACAGGAGTCCTAATGAAAAACTGTTTTTT
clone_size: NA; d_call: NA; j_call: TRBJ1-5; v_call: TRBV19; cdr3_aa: CASNTYSNQPQHF; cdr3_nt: TGTGCCAGTAACACCTATAGCAATCAGCCCCAGCATTTT
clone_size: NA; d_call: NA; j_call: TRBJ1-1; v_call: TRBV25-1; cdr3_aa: CASSLSGTPKAFF; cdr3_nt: TGTGCCAGCAGTTTATCCGGGACCCCGAAAGCTTTCTTT
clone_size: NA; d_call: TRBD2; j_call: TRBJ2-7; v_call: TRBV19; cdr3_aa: CASSTTSGPYEQYF; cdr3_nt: TGTGCCAGTAGTACAACTAGCGGCCCCTACGAGCAGTACTTC
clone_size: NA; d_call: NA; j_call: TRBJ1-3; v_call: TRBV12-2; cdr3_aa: CASRLKGQGAKGSGNTIYF; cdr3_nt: TGTGCAAGTCGCCTAAAGGGACAGGGGGCGAAAGGATCTGGAAACACCATATATTTT
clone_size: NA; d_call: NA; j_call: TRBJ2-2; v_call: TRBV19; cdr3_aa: CAPPRTVHTGELFF; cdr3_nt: TGTGCCCCCCCTCGGACTGTACACACCGGGGAGCTGTTTTTT
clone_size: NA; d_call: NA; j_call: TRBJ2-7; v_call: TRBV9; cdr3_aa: CASSDTGSSYEQYF; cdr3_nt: TGTGCCAGCAGCGATACAGGGAGCTCCTACGAGCAGTACTTC
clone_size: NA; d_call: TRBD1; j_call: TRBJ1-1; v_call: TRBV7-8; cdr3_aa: CASSPQGASTEAFF; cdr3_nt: TGTGCCAGCAGCCCACAGGGGGCAAGTACTGAAGCTTTCTTT
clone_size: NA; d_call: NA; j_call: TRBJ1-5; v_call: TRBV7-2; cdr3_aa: CASSLGRGSGPQHF; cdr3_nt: TGTGCCAGCAGCTTAGGCCGGGGCAGTGGGCCCCAGCATTTT
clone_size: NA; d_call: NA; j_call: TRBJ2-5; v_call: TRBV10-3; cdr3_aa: CAISEGRAQTQYF; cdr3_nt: TGTGCCATCAGTGAGGGTCGAGCACAGACCCAGTACTTC
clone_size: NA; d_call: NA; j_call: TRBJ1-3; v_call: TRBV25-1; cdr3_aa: CASSDIDSGNTIYF; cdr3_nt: TGTGCCAGCAGTGATATAGACTCTGGAAACACCATATATTTT
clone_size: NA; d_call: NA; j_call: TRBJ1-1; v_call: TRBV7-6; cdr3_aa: CASSPAESTEAFF; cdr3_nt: TGTGCCAGCAGCCCAGCCGAGAGCACTGAAGCTTTCTTT
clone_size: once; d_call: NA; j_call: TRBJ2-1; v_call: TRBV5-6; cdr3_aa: CASSLRTAQIAIF; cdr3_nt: TGTGCCAGCAGCTTACGGACAGCCCAAATCGCGATCTTC
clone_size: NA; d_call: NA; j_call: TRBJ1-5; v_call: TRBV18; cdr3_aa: CASSAGVGNQPQHF; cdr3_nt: TGTGCCAGCTCGGCAGGGGTCGGCAATCAGCCCCAGCATTTT
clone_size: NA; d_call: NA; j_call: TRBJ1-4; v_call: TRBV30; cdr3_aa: CAWSALMLTNEKLFF; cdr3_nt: TGTGCCTGGAGTGCCCTTATGTTAACTAATGAAAAACTGTTTTTT
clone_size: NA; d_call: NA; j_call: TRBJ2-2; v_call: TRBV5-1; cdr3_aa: CASSFLDPGELFF; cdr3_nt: TGCGCCAGCAGCTTCTTAGACCCCGGGGAGCTGTTTTTT
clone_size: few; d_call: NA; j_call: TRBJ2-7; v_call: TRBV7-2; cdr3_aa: CASSPQSGGGPYEQYF; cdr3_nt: TGTGCCAGCAGCCCCCAGTCAGGCGGGGGCCCATATGAGCAGTACTTC
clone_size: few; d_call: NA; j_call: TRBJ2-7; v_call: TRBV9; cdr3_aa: CASSKAGAHEQYF; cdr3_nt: TGTGCCAGCAGCAAGGCGGGGGCCCACGAGCAGTACTTC
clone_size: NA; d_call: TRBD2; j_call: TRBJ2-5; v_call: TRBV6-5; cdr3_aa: CASSFPSAGGQETQYF; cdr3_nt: TGTGCCAGCAGTTTTCCCTCGGCGGGGGGGCAAGAGACCCAGTACTTC
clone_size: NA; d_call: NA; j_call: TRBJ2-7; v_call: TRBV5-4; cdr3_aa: CASSPSPTGYEQYF; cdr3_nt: TGTGCCAGCAGCCCCTCCCCTACAGGCTACGAGCAGTACTTC
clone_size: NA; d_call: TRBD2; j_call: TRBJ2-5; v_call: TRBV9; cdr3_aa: CASSPLAGRLYQETQYF; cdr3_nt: TGTGCCAGCAGCCCACTAGCGGGGAGGCTTTACCAAGAGACCCAGTACTTC
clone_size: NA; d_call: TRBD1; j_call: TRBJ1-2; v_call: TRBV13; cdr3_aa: CASSPARTGSGYTF; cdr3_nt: TGTGCCAGCAGCCCGGCTAGGACAGGGAGTGGCTACACCTTC
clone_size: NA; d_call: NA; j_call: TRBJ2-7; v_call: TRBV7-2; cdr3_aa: CASSRQRKAPYEQYF; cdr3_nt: TGTGCCAGCAGCCGTCAGCGAAAAGCCCCCTACGAGCAGTACTTC
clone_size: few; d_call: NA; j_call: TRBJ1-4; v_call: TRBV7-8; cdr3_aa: CASSKTDTNEKLFF; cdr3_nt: TGTGCCAGCAGCAAGACTGATACTAATGAAAAACTGTTTTTT